Each of the 9 T cell receptor beta chains below was sequenced from the same sample in a study of blood T cells in healthy people across ages (dated by TCRdb to between 2015 and 2016). Library construction relied on 5' RACE. TCRdb lists the instrument as Illumina HiSeq 2500. A second PCR of roughly 7 to 12 cycles was run with a J-beta primer mix and a sample-barcoded 5' primer. Starting from the raw public reads, TCRdb applied fastp trimming at Q25, assembled clones with MiXCR and retained in-frame beta chains. Under each unique CDR3 protein, matching rows form one entry showing the most common genes and DNA. The sample includes 730,000 or so distinct CDR3 sequences, with less than 45% observed a single time. In total, the top ten clones hold about 32% of the sample. Material: blood. Receptors originate from a man older than 75 in good health.

This clonotype was seen only once. The chain couples TRBV6-2 or TRBV6-3 to TRBJ2-5, with 8 bases identical to TRBD2. Germline V gene data show CDR1 as MNHEY and CDR2 as SVGEGT. The CDR3 loop spans 15 amino acids. Trimming took 8 bases from V and 11 from J; bases not matched to a gene: 19. The CDR3 DNA sequence: TGTGCCAGCCTCTTGGCGGGAGGTAGGATCAATGAGCAGTACTTC. Translated, it gives CASLLAGGRINEQYF.

This chain joins TRBV14 and TRBJ2-3; D not resolved. V was shortened by 0 bases and J by 4 bases, with 8 bases between the two germline ends. This CDR3 has 14 residues. Germline V gene data show CDR1 as SGHDN and CDR2 as FVKESK. The CDR3 loop reads CASSQDHSADTQYF. The CDR3, as DNA: TGTGCCAGCAGCCAAGATCACTCAGCAGATACGCAGTATTTT.

V and J are TRBV6-2 or TRBV6-3 and TRBJ2-7; 8 positions match TRBD2. The CDR3 extends over 12 amino acids. In germline, CDR1 is MNHEY, CDR2 SVGEGT. The J segment lost 6 bases and the V segment lost 6 bases, leaving 4 bases of the junction unmatched. The CDR3 reads CASSWTSSEQYF. As DNA, the CDR3 is TGTGCCAGCAGCTGGACTAGCTCCGAGCAGTACTTC.

This clonotype was observed many times. The chain joins TRBV4-1 to TRBJ1-4, with D perhaps matching TRBD1 (6 bases). CDR1 is MGHRA and CDR2 is YSYEKL in the germline V gene. CDR3 length: 14 residues. V was shortened by 6 bases and J by 8 bases, with 16 bases between the two germline ends. The CDR3, as DNA: TGCGCCAGCAGACACGGGACATCCGGGGAAAAACTGTTTTTT. Its protein product is CASRHGTSGEKLFF.

The chain has TRBV29-1 and TRBJ2-2; D uncertain. The CDR3 runs to 14 residues. Germline V gene data show CDR1 as SQVTM and CDR2 as ANQGSEA. V was cut by 7 bases and J by 1 base, with 13 bases left in between. For the CDR3, the DNA is TGCAGCGCGCTAACGATATTGAACACCGGGGAGCTGTTTTTT. Protein product: CSALTILNTGELFF.

The gene calls are TRBV7-9 and TRBJ1-2; weak D call: TRBD1 (6 bases). Germline CDR1 reads SEHNR; CDR2 reads FQNEAQ (reference sequence). The CDR3 sequence is 13 residues long. The V gene lost 4 bases and the J gene lost 6 bases, with 12 bases spanning the gap. The CDR3 nucleotides are TGTGCCAGCAGCTGCCGGGGGCGGGATGGCTACACCTTC. Its protein is CASSCRGRDGYTF. Full variable domain (rest looked up from reference TRBV7-9 and TRBJ1-2): DTGVSQNPRHKITKRGQNVTFRCDPISEHNRLYWYRQTLGQGPEFLTYFQNEAQLEKSRLLSDRFSAERPKGSFSTLEIQRTEQGDSAMYLCASSCRGRDGYTFGSGTRLTVV.

The chain has TRBV27 and TRBJ2-1, with D possibly being TRBD1 or TRBD2 (7 bases each). Germline V gene sequence: CDR1 MNHEY, CDR2 SMNVEV (reference sequence). V was trimmed by 5 bases and J by 8 bases, leaving 19 bases between them. CDR3 length equals 15 residues. Here the CDR3 DNA reads TGTGCCAGCAGTAAGACAGGGAGGGGTGGGGATGAGCAGTTCTTC. It codes for CASSKTGRGGDEQFF.

The rearrangement joins TRBV9 to TRBJ2-3; 10 bases are a match to TRBD1. The CDR3 runs to 17 residues. Germline CDR1 is SGDLS and CDR2 is YYNGEE. Unmatched junction bases numbered 7, after V lost 0 bases and J lost 3 bases. CDR3 bases: TGTGCCAGCAGCGTAGCTAGGACAGGGGGTGTTACAGATACGCAGTATTTT. Translating gives CASSVARTGGVTDTQYF. The full variable domain, in which reference TRBV9 and TRBJ2-3 provide the parts outside the CDR3, is DSGVTQTPKHLITATGQRVTLRCSPRSGDLSVYWYQQSLDQGLQFLIQYYNGEERAKGNILERFSAQQFPDLHSELNLSSLELGDSALYFCASSVARTGGVTDTQYFGPGTRLTVL.

This clonotype came up a few times. The V gene is TRBV29-1, the J gene TRBJ2-2; TRBD2 matches at 7 bases. The J segment lost 0 bases and the V segment lost 4 bases, leaving 8 bases of the junction unmatched. CDR3 length equals 16 residues. CDR1 is SQVTM and CDR2 is ANQGSEA in the germline V gene. CDR3 amino acids: CSVGGRAGANTGELFF. The CDR3 nucleotides are TGCAGCGTTGGGGGGAGGGCAGGCGCGAACACCGGGGAGCTGTTTTTT.